This T cell receptor beta chain derives from a study of beta chain features in type 1 diabetes. Study findings and constraints: Amplification by PCR could prefer shorter templates, with the same effect in patients and controls. There was a possibility that cDNA sequencing over-represented cells with high TCR expression.

This clone was observed a few times. Its target is not known. The V gene's germline CDR1 is SGDLS and CDR2 YYNGEE. The CDR3 loop spans 16 amino acids. Trimming at V came to 0 bases and at J to 9 bases, leaving 11 bases not matched to a gene. Since all of the isolated RNA was reverse transcribed, expressed TCRB transcripts were what got sequenced. Generated by immunoSEQ multiplex PCR, the TCRdb table keeps only in-frame clones and is missing some. The table includes 600,000 to 650,000 clones, around 15% detected once. CD4+ cells of the naive, central memory, regulatory and stem cell-like memory types were sorted via CD45RO/CCR7/CD25/CD127/CD95/CD27.

This sequence was found in a young man in good health. The material sequenced was naive CD4+ T cells from blood. The chain is built from TRBV9 and TRBJ2-1; 8 bases agree with TRBD2. The CDR3 DNA reads as TGTGCCAGCAGCGTAGATGACGGGAGGAGCGGGGGTGAGCAGTTCTTC. Protein sequence: CASSVDDGRSGGEQFF.